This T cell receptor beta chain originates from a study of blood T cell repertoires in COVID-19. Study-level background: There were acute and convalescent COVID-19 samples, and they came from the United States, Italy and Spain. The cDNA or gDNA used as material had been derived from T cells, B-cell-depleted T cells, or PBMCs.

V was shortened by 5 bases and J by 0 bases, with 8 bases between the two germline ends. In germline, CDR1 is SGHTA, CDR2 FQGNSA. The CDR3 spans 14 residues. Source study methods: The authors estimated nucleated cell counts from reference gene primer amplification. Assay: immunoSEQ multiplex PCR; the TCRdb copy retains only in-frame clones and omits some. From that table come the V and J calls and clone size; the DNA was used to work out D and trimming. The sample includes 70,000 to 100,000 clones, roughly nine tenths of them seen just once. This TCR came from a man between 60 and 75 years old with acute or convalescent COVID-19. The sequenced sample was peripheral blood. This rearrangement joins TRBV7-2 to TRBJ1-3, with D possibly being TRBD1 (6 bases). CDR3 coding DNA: TGTGCCAGCAGCAAGGGACACTCTGGAAACACCATATATTTT. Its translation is CASSKGHSGNTIYF.